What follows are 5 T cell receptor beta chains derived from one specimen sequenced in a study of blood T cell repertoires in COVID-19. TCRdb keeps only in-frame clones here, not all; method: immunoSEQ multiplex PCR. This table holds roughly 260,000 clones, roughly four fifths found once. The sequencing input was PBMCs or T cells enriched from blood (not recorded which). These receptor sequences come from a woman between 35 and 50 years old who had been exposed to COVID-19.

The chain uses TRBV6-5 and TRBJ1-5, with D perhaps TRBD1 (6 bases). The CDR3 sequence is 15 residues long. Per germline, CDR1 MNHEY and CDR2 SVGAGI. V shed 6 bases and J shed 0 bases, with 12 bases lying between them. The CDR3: CASRLTGSSNQPQHF. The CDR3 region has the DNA TGTGCCAGCAGACTAACAGGGAGTAGCAATCAGCCCCAGCATTTT.

The DNA of the CDR3 is TGTGCCAGCAGCCGTGGGACAGCCACCATTGGAAACACCATATATTTT. Translation gives CASSRGTATIGNTIYF. This sequence joins TRBV3-1 (or the pseudogene TRBV3-2) and TRBJ1-3; 7 bases match TRBD1. Germline trimming cut 4 bases from V and 3 bases from J; bases unmatched to any gene: 9. Germline CDR1 LGHDT, CDR2 YNNKEL (reference sequence). This CDR3 contains 16 residues.

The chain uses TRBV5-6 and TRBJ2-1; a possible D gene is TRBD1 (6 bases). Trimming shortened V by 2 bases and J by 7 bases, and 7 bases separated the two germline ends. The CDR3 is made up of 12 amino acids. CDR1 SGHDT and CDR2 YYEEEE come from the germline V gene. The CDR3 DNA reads TGTGCCAGCAGCTTTACAGGGAATGAGCAGTTCTTC. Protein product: CASSFTGNEQFF.

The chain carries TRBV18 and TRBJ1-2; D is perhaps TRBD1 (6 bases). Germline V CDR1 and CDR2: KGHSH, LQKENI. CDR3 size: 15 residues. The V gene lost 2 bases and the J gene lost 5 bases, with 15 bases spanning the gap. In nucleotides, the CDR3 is TGTGCCAGCTCACCAACCCTGGGGCAGGGGTATGGCTACACCTTC. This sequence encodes CASSPTLGQGYGYTF.

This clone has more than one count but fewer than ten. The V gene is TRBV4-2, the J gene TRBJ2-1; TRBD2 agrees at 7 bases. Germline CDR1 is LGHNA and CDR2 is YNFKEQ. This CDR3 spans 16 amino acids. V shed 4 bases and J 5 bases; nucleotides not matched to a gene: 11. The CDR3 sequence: CASSRITGSGNNEQFF. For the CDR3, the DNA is TGTGCCAGCAGCCGTATTACCGGGAGCGGGAACAATGAGCAGTTCTTC.